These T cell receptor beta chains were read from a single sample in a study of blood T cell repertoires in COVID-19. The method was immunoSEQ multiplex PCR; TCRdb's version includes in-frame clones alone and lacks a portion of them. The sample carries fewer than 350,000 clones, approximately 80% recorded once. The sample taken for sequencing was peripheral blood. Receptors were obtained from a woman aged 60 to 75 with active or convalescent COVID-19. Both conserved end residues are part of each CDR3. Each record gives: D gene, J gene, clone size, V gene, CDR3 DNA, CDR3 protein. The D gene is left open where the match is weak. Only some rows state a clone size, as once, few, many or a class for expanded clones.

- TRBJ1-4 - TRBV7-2 TGTGCCAGCAGCTTAATGGGCCCTAATGAAAAACTGTTTTTT CASSLMGPNEKLFF
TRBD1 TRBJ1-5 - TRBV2 TGTGCCAGCGAACAGGGGAATAATCAGCCCCAGCATTTT CASEQGNNQPQHF
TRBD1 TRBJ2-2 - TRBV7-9 TGTGCCAGCGGCCGAGGTAGACAGGGGGAAACCGGGGAGCTGTTTTTT CASGRGRQGETGELFF
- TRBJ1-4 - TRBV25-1 TGTGCCAGCCTCGAGGGATCAACTAATGAAAAACTGTTTTTT CASLEGSTNEKLFF
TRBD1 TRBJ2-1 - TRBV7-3 TGTGCCAGCAGGTCTGAACCGGGACAGGGGTACAATGAGCAGTTCTTC CASRSEPGQGYNEQFF
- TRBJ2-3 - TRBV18 TGTGCCAGCTCACTGACAGAGTCGGATACGCAGTATTTT CASSLTESDTQYF
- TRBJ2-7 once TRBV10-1 TGCGCCAGCAGTGACCAGGCAGGGCGAGGCTACGAGCAGTACTTC CASSDQAGRGYEQYF
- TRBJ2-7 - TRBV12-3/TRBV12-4 TGTGCCAGCAGTTTCGAGTCGCCCTACGAGCAGTACTTC CASSFESPYEQYF
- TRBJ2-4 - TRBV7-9 TGTGCCAGCAGCCGCCGGAACATTCAGTACTTC CASSRRNIQYF
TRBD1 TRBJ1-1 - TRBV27 TGTGCCAGCAGTTTCCATACAGGGGGCACTGAAGCTTTCTTT CASSFHTGGTEAFF